The following is a TCR beta chain sequence with its context. Its antigen is unknown. This sample was included in a study of blood T cells in healthy people across ages. Study outcomes and limitations: The unknown donor CMV status may have confounded expanded clonotype changes.

For the second PCR, which ran for about 6 to 11 cycles, a sample-barcoded 5' primer and a J-beta primer mix were used. Via MiXCR, TCRdb re-called the 5' RACE reads, giving one row per CDR3 protein. This table has 1.5 million to 1.9 million distinct CDR3 sequences, approximately 43% appearing once. V lost 7 bases and J lost 0; bases outside the gene matches: 5. This CDR3 has 16 amino acids. Germline-derived CDR1 and CDR2 are MNHEY and SMNVEV (reference sequence). The receptor comes from a woman aged 18-29 years in good health. Sequenced sample: blood. The gene calls are TRBV27 and TRBJ2-6; 8 positions agree with TRBD2. The CDR3 here is CASKLAAFSGANVLTF. In nucleotides, the CDR3 is TGTGCCAGCAAACTAGCGGCCTTCTCTGGGGCCAACGTCCTGACTTTC.